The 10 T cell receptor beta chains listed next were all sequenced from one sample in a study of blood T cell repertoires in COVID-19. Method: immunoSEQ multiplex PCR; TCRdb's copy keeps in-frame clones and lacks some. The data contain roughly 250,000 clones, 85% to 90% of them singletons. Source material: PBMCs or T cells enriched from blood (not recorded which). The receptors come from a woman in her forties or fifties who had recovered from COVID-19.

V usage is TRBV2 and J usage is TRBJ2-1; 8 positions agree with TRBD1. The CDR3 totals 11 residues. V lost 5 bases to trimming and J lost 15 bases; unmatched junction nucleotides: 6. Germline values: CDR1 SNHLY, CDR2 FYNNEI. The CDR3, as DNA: TGTGCCAGCAGTCAGACAGGGGCAGGGTTCTTC. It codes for CASSQTGAGFF.

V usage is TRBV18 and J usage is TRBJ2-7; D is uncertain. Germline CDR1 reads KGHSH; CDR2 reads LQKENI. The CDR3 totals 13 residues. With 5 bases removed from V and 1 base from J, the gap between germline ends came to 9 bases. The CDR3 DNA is TGTGCCAGCTCATCATCACAATCCTACGAGCAGTACTTC. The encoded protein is CASSSSQSYEQYF.

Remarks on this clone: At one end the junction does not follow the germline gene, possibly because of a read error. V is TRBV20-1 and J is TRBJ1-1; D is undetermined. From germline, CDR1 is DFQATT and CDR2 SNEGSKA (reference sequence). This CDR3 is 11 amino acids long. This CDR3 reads CSASDDTEAFF. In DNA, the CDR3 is TGCAGTGCTAGCGACGACACAGAAGCTTTCTTT.

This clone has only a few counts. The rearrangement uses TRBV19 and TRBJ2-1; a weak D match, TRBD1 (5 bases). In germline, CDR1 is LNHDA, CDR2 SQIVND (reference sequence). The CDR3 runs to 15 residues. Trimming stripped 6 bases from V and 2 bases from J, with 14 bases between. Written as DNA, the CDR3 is TGTGCCAGTAGCAGGCCAGGGTTAACCTACAATGAGCAGTTCTTC. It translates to CASSRPGLTYNEQFF.

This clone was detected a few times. This CDR3 reads CASSSRGGVDEQYF. As DNA, the CDR3 is TGTGCCAGCAGCTCCCGAGGGGGGGTTGACGAGCAGTACTTC. This chain links TRBV7-9 with TRBJ2-7; D might be TRBD2 (7 bases). Germline-derived CDR1 and CDR2 are SEHNR and FQNEAQ (reference sequence). The germline V and J ends were trimmed by 4 bases and 5 bases, with 15 bases remaining between them. The CDR3 runs to 14 residues.

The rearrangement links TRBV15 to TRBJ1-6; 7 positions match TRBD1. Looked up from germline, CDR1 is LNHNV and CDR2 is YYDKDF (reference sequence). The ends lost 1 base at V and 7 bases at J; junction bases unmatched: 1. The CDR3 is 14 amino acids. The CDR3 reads CATSRAQGNSPLHF. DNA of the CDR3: TGTGCCACCAGCAGAGCACAGGGGAATTCACCCCTCCACTTT.

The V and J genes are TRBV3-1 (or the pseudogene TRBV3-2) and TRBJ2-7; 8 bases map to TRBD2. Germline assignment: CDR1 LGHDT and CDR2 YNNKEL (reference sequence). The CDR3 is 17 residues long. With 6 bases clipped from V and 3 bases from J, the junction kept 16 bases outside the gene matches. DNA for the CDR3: TGTGCCAGCAGACCCGAGGGAGCGGGAGAGCTTGGCTACGAGCAGTACTTC. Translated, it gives CASRPEGAGELGYEQYF.

The CDR3 DNA follows: TGTGCCAGTAGTATTCGGACAGGGAGGGAAGGCGATGAGCAGTTCTTC. As protein: CASSIRTGREGDEQFF. The chain couples TRBV19 to TRBJ2-1, with D tentatively TRBD1 (8 bases). Germline V gene data show CDR1 as LNHDA and CDR2 as SQIVND (reference sequence). The CDR3 runs 16 residues. V dropped 3 bases and J dropped 8 bases, with 20 bases sitting between them.

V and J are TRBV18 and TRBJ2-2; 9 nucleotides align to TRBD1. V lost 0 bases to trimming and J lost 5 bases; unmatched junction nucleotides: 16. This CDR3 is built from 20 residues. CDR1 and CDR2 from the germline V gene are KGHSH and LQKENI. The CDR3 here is CASSPPRVTGGGFGTGELFF. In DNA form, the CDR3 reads TGTGCCAGCTCACCACCGAGAGTGACAGGGGGAGGCTTCGGGACCGGGGAGCTGTTTTTT.

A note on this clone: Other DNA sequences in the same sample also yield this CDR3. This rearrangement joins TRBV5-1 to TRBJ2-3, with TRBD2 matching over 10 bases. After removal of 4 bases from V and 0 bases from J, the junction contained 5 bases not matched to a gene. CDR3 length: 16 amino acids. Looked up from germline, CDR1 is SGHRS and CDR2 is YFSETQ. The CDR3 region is CASSLGLAASTDTQYF. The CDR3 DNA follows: TGCGCCAGCAGCCTTGGACTAGCGGCTAGCACAGATACGCAGTATTTT.